The clone carrying this T cell receptor (beta chain) showed up many times. V shed 1 base, J shed 4 bases, and the junction held 7 bases outside the gene matches. CDR1 DFQATT and CDR2 SNEGSKA come from the germline V gene (reference sequence). The CDR3 length is 15 residues. During its preparation, the TCRbeta library received unique molecular identifiers. A single record per CDR3 protein comes from TCRdb applying MiXCR to the PCR reads. Of hundreds of thousands of distinct CDR3 sequences listed, roughly a tenth are singletons. The data originate from a study of T-cell reconstitution after alpha-beta-depleted transplantation in children.

This receptor was taken from a human donor who donated a stem cell graft to a child with acute myeloid leukemia. Sample: PBMCs from the stem cell graft donor, taken from the stem cell graft. The chain joins TRBV20-1 to TRBJ2-7, with 10 bases fitting TRBD1. The CDR3 loop is CSARATGGVSYEQYF. The CDR3 coding sequence is TGCAGTGCTAGAGCGACAGGGGGCGTTTCGTACGAGCAGTACTTC.